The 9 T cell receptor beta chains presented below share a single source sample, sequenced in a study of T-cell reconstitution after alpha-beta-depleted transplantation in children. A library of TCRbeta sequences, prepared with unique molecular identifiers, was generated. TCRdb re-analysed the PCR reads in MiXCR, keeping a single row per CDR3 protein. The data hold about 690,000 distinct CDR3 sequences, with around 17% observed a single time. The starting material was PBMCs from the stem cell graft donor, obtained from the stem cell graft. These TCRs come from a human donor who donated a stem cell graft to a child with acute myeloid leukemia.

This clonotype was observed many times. The CDR3: CSVRVGYNEQFF. In nucleotides, the CDR3 is TGCAGCGTTAGGGTCGGGTACAATGAGCAGTTCTTC. The chain is built from TRBV29-1 and TRBJ2-1; D is unclear. Trimming removed 5 bases from V and 4 bases from J, with 9 bases in between. There are 12 residues in the CDR3. Germline V gene lookup returns CDR1 SQVTM and CDR2 ANQGSEA.

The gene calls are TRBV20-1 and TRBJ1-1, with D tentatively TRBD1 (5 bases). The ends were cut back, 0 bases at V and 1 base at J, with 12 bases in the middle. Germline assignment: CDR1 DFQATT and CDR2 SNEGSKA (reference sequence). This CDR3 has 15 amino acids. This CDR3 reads CSARDRRQPNTEAFF. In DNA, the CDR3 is TGCAGTGCTAGAGATAGAAGACAGCCGAACACTGAAGCTTTCTTT.

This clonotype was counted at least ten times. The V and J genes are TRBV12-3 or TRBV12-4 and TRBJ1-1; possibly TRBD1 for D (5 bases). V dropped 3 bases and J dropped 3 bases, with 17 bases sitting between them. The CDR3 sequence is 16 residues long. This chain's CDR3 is CASSFFGKEGDTEAFF. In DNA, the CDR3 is TGTGCCAGCAGTTTTTTCGGGAAGGAAGGGGACACTGAAGCTTTCTTT.

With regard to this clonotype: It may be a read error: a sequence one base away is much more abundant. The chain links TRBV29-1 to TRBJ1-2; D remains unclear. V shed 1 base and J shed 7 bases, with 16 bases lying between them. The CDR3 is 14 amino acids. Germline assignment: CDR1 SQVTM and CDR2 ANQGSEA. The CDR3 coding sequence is TGCAGCGTTGAAGTGCCTTGGGCGGCCGGTGGCTACACCTTC. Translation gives CSVEVPWAAGGYTF.

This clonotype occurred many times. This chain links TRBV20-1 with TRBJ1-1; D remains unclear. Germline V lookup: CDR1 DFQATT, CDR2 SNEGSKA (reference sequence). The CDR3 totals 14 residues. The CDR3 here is CSLNDPGADTEAFF. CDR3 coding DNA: TGCAGCCTAAACGATCCCGGAGCGGACACTGAAGCTTTCTTT.

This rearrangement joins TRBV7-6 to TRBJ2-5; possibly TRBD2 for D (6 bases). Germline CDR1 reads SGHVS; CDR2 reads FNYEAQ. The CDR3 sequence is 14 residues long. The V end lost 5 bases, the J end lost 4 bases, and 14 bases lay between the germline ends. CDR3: CASSPPGDSETQYF. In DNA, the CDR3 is TGTGCCAGCAGCCCCCCCGGGGACTCAGAGACCCAGTACTTC.

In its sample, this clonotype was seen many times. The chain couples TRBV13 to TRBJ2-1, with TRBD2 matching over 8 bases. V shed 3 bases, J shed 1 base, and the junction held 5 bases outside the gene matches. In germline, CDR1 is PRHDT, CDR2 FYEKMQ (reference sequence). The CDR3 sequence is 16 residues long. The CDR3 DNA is TGTGCCAGCAGCTTTACGGCGGGGGGATCCTACAATGAGCAGTTCTTC. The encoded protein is CASSFTAGGSYNEQFF. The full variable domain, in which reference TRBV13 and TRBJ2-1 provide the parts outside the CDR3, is AAGVIQSPRHLIKEKRETATLKCYPIPRHDTVYWYQQGPGQDPQFLISFYEKMQSDKGSIPDRFSAQQFSDYHSELNMSSLELGDSALYFCASSFTAGGSYNEQFFGPGTRLTVL.

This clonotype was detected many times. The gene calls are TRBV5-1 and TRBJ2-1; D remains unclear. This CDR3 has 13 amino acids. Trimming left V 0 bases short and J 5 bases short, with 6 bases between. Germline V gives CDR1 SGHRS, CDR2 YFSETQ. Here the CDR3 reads CASSLVSNNEQFF. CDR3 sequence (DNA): TGCGCCAGCAGCTTGGTCAGCAACAATGAGCAGTTCTTC. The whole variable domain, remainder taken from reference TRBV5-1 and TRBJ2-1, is KAGVTQTPRYLIKTRGQQVTLSCSPISGHRSVSWYQQTPGQGLQFLFEYFSETQRNKGNFPGRFSGRQFSNSRSEMNVSTLELGDSALYLCASSLVSNNEQFFGPGTRLTVL.

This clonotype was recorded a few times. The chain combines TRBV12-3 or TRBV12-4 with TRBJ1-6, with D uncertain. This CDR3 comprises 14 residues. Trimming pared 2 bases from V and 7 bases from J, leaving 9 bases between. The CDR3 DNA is TGTGCCAGCAGTTTACAGTCCGGGAATTCACCCCTCCACTTT. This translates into CASSLQSGNSPLHF.